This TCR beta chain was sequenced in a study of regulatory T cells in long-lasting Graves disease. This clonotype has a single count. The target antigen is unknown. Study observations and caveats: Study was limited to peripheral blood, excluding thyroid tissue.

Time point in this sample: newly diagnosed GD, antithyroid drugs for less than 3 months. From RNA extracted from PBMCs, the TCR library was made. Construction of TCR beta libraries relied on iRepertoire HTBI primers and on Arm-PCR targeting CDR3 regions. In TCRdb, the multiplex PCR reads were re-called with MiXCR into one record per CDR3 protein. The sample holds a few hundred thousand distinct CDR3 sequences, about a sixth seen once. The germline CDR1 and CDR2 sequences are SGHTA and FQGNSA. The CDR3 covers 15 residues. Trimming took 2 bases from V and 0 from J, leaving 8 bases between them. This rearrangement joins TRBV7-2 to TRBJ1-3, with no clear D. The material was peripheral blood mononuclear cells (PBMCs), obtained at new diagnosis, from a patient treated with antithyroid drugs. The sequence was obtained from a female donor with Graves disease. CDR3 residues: CASSLSLASGNTIYF. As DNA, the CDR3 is TGTGCCAGCAGCTTATCCTTGGCCTCTGGAAACACCATATATTTT.